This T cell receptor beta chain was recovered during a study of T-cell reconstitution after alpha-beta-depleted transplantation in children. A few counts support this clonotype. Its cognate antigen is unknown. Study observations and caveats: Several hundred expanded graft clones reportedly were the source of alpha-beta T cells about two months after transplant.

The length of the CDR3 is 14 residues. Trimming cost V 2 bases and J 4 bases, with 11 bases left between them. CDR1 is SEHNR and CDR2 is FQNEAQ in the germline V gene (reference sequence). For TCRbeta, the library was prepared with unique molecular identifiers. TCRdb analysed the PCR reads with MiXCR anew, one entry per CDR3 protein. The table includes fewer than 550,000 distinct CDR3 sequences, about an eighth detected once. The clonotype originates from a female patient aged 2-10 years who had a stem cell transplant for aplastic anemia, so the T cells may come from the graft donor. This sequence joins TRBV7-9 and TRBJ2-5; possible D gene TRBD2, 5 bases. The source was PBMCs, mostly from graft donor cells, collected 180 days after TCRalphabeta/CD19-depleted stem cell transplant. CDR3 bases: TGTGCCAGCAGCTTACGGGCGGCGGGAGAGACCCAGTACTTC. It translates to CASSLRAAGETQYF.